The 21 T cell receptor gamma chains below all came from one sample that was sequenced in a study of gamma-delta chains in newborns, infants, children (dated by TCRdb to the late 2010s). Sequencing was carried out with an Illumina MiSeq. In TCRdb, clones were called once more from the public reads by CATT, and rows of identical DNA were later combined. The sample table records roughly 800 gamma-chain clones; 2% to 2.5% of these occur just once. The ten largest make up almost 25% of the sample. The sample comprised blood. The receptors stem from a child who was a newborn, infant or young child, either healthy, febrile or measles-vaccinated (not recorded which).

This clone is judged large. The V call is TRGV9, the J call TRGJP1. CDR1 GITISATS and CDR2 ISYDGTV come from the germline V gene (reference sequence). CDR3 length: 11 residues. The V gene end was trimmed by 5 bases and the J gene end by 8 bases; junction bases not matched to a gene: 2. The CDR3 sequence is CALWVGWFKIF. The DNA for the CDR3 is TGTGCCTTGTGGGTAGGTTGGTTCAAGATATTT.

Regarding this clone: With a far larger clone one base away, a read error is the likely cause. V gene TRGV8 combines with J gene TRGJP1. Germline CDR1 is VENAVY and CDR2 is YDSYNSRV. The CDR3 is 13 amino acids. CDR3 nucleotide sequence: TGTGCCACCTGGGATACCGCTGGTTGGTTCAAGATATTT. Protein product: CATWDTAGWFKIF.

Regarding this clone: The TCRdb protein comes from a much larger clone and disagrees with this DNA's translation at residue 12, likely due to a read error; the protein given here is derived from the DNA. The rearrangement uses TRGV9 and TRGJP1. This CDR3 is 15 amino acids long. Germline loops: CDR1 GITISATS, CDR2 ISYDGTV (reference sequence). In DNA, the CDR3 is TGTGCCTTGTGGGAGGCCGGCACCACTGGTTGGTCCAAGATATTT. Protein sequence: CALWEAGTTGWSKIF.

This clone was seen more than once but under ten times. A read error is possible here, since a much larger clone lies one base away. At the DNA level, this CDR3 is encoded by other sequences in the same sample as well. This chain links TRGV9 with TRGJP. This CDR3 contains 15 residues. CDR1 and CDR2 (germline): GITISATS, ISYDGTV (reference sequence). With 5 bases clipped from V and 9 bases from J, the junction kept 7 bases outside the gene matches. The CDR3 loop reads CALWGYRLGKKIKVF. The DNA of the CDR3 is TGTGCCTTGTGGGGGTACCGGTTGGGCAAAAAAATCAAGGTATTT.

In this sample, this clone turned up a few times. For this DNA, TCRdb reports the protein of a much larger clone, which diverges at residue 7, most likely from a read error; the protein presented here is translated directly from the DNA. The chain uses TRGV3 and TRGJ1 or TRGJ2. V shed 0 bases, J shed 12 bases, and the junction held 5 bases outside the gene matches. This CDR3 spans 11 amino acids. Germline CDR1 is VTNTFY and CDR2 is YDVSTARD (reference sequence). CDR3 bases: TGTGCCACCTGGGACAGGGGGGGGAAACTCTTT. This codes for CATWDRGGKLF.

This clone was counted a few times. A far larger clone is just one base off, so this is likely a read error. The CDR3 DNA reads as TGTGCCTTGTGGGAGGTGATCCCAGAGTTGGGCAGAAAAATCAAGGTATTT. Encoded protein: CALWEVIPELGRKIKVF. This chain links TRGV9 with TRGJP. Germline CDR1 GITISATS, CDR2 ISYDGTV (reference sequence). This CDR3 has 17 amino acids.

Worth noting for this clone: A far larger clone differs by one base, so this is likely a read error. The V gene is TRGV9, the J gene TRGJP. The CDR3 totals 15 residues. From germline, CDR1 is GITISATS and CDR2 ISYDGTV (reference sequence). The CDR3 here is CASWEQELGKKIKVF. The DNA of the CDR3 is TGTGCCTCGTGGGAGCAAGAGTTGGGCAAAAAAATCAAGGTATTT.

This clone was counted only a few times. It is likely a read error: a sequence one base away is far more abundant. This rearrangement joins TRGV4 to TRGJ1 or TRGJ2. The germline V gene encodes CDR1 EGSTGY and CDR2 YDSYTSSV. The length of the CDR3 is 14 residues. This CDR3 reads CATWGGPNYYKKLF. The CDR3 DNA is TGTGCCACCTGGGGTGGGCCGAATTATTATAAGAAACTCTTT.

Note on this clone: TCRdb's protein for this DNA is that of a much larger clone and differs from the translation at residue 4, likely a read error; the protein shown is the DNA translation. In DNA, the CDR3 is TGTGCCTTGAGGGAGGTGCATACCACTGGTTGGTTCAAGATATTT. Its translation is CALREVHTTGWFKIF. The chain joins TRGV9 to TRGJP1. This CDR3 has 15 residues. CDR1 GITISATS and CDR2 ISYDGTV come from the germline V gene (reference sequence).

Remarks on this clone: It is likely a read error: a sequence one base away is far more abundant. This sequence joins TRGV9 and TRGJP. In germline, CDR1 is GITISATS, CDR2 ISYDGTV (reference sequence). The CDR3 consists of 17 residues. CDR3: CASWEGLQELGKKIKVF. CDR3 nucleotide sequence: TGTGCCTCGTGGGAGGGCCTACAAGAGTTGGGCAAAAAAATCAAGGTATTT.

This clone occurred a few times. Since a much larger clone is just one base distant, this may be a read error. The identical CDR3 is also encoded by other nucleotide sequences in the sample. The genes are TRGV9 and TRGJP1. Germline CDR1 and CDR2: GITISATS and ISYDGTV (reference sequence). This CDR3 is 17 amino acids long. The V gene end was trimmed by 5 bases and the J gene end by 0 bases; junction bases not matched to a gene: 12. The CDR3 is CALWAHHPDTTGWFKIF. The CDR3 DNA reads TGTGCCTTGTGGGCCCACCATCCAGATACCACTGGTTGGTTCAAGATATTT.

Concerning this clone itself: A far larger clone is one base from this, pointing to a likely read error. The rearrangement links TRGV5 to TRGJ1 or TRGJ2. J lost 7 bases, V lost 5 bases, and 2 bases had no gene match. Germline CDR1 is VINAFY and CDR2 is YDVSNSKD. The length of the CDR3 is 10 residues. CDR3 bases: TGTGCCACCTGGGGCTATAAGAAACTCTTT. Protein product: CATWGYKKLF.

As concerns this clone: The protein given by TCRdb reflects a much larger clone and differs at residue 2 from this DNA's translation, likely from a read error; the protein shown is the DNA's translation. V and J are TRGV9 and TRGJP. Germline V lookup: CDR1 GITISATS, CDR2 ISYDGTV (reference sequence). This CDR3 contains 15 residues. CDR3 sequence: CTLWEQELGKKIKVF. CDR3 DNA sequence: TGTACCTTGTGGGAGCAAGAGTTGGGCAAAAAAATCAAGGTATTT.

A word on this clone: A much larger clone is a single base away; this may be a read error. At the DNA level, this CDR3 is encoded by other sequences in the same sample as well. The chain recombines TRGV4 with TRGJ1 or TRGJ2. Trimming removed 9 bases from V and 4 bases from J; junction bases left unmatched: 6. The CDR3 covers 11 residues. Germline V gene lookup returns CDR1 EGSTGY and CDR2 YDSYTSSV. The CDR3 DNA sequence: TGTGCCACCCCTCGCTATTATAAGAAACTCTTT. This codes for CATPRYYKKLF.

This clone was observed a few times. A far larger clone is only one base removed, so a read error is likely. This CDR3 is also generated by other DNA sequences in the sample. The chain links TRGV9 to TRGJP. Germline CDR1 reads GITISATS; CDR2 reads ISYDGTV (reference sequence). The CDR3 consists of 14 residues. The CDR3 DNA reads TGTGCCTTGTGGCAAGAGCTGGGCAAAAAAATCAAGGTATTT. It is translated as CALWQELGKKIKVF.

There are a few counts of this clone. TCRdb assigns this DNA the protein of a much larger clone, which departs from its translation at residue 4; this likely reflects a read error, and the protein shown comes from translating the DNA. The chain joins TRGV4 to TRGJ1 or TRGJ2. The CDR3 totals 13 residues. CDR1 is EGSTGY, CDR2 YDSYTSSV, per germline. CDR3 region: CATRDVGYYKKLF. DNA for the CDR3: TGTGCCACCAGGGATGTCGGGTATTATAAGAAACTCTTT.

This clone is deemed hyperexpanded. The chain is built from TRGV3 and TRGJ1 or TRGJ2. The CDR3 totals 12 residues. The V gene end was trimmed by 0 bases and the J gene end by 9 bases; junction bases not matched to a gene: 5. CDR1 VTNTFY and CDR2 YDVSTARD come from the germline V gene (reference sequence). The CDR3 spells CATWDRRGKKLF. The DNA of the CDR3 is TGTGCCACCTGGGACAGGCGCGGTAAGAAACTCTTT.

On this clone: TCRdb pairs this DNA with a much larger clone's protein that differs at residue 5, likely a read error; the protein shown was translated from the DNA. V and J are TRGV9 and TRGJP. The V segment lost 6 bases and the J segment 4 bases; nucleotides outside the gene matches: 6. The CDR3 length is 16 residues. Germline lookup yields CDR1 GITISATS and CDR2 ISYDGTV (reference sequence). As DNA, the CDR3 is TGTGCCTTGTGGAACTTACAAGAGTTGGGCAAAAAAATCAAGGTATTT. Translation: CALWNLQELGKKIKVF.

This clone was counted only a few times. A much larger clone lies a single base off, so this may be a read error. Other DNA variants within this sample encode the same CDR3. The V gene is TRGV3, the J gene TRGJ1 or TRGJ2. The germline V gene has CDR1 VTNTFY and CDR2 YDVSTARD (reference sequence). The length of the CDR3 is 12 residues. The CDR3 here is CATWDRHYKKLF. As DNA, the CDR3 is TGTGCCACCTGGGACAGGCATTATAAGAAACTCTTC.

This clone was seen only a few times. A single base separates this from a much larger clone, so it may be a read error. The V and J genes are TRGV8 and TRGJP1. This CDR3 contains 17 residues. CDR1 and CDR2 (germline): VENAVY, YDSYNSRV. The CDR3 bases are TGTGCCGCCTGGATGGGGGAGCCGGGCCCCACTGGTTGGTTCAAGATATTT. It specifies CAAWMGEPGPTGWFKIF.

As regards this clone: TCRdb's listed protein matches a much larger clone and diverges from this DNA's translation at residue 9, likely through a read error; the protein shown comes from the DNA. The chain has TRGV9 and TRGJ1 or TRGJ2. The germline gives CDR1 GITISATS, CDR2 ISYDGTV (reference sequence). The CDR3 is made up of 11 amino acids. The CDR3 region has the DNA TGTGCCTTGTGGGAGAACGAGAAGAACCTCTTT. This sequence encodes CALWENEKNLF.